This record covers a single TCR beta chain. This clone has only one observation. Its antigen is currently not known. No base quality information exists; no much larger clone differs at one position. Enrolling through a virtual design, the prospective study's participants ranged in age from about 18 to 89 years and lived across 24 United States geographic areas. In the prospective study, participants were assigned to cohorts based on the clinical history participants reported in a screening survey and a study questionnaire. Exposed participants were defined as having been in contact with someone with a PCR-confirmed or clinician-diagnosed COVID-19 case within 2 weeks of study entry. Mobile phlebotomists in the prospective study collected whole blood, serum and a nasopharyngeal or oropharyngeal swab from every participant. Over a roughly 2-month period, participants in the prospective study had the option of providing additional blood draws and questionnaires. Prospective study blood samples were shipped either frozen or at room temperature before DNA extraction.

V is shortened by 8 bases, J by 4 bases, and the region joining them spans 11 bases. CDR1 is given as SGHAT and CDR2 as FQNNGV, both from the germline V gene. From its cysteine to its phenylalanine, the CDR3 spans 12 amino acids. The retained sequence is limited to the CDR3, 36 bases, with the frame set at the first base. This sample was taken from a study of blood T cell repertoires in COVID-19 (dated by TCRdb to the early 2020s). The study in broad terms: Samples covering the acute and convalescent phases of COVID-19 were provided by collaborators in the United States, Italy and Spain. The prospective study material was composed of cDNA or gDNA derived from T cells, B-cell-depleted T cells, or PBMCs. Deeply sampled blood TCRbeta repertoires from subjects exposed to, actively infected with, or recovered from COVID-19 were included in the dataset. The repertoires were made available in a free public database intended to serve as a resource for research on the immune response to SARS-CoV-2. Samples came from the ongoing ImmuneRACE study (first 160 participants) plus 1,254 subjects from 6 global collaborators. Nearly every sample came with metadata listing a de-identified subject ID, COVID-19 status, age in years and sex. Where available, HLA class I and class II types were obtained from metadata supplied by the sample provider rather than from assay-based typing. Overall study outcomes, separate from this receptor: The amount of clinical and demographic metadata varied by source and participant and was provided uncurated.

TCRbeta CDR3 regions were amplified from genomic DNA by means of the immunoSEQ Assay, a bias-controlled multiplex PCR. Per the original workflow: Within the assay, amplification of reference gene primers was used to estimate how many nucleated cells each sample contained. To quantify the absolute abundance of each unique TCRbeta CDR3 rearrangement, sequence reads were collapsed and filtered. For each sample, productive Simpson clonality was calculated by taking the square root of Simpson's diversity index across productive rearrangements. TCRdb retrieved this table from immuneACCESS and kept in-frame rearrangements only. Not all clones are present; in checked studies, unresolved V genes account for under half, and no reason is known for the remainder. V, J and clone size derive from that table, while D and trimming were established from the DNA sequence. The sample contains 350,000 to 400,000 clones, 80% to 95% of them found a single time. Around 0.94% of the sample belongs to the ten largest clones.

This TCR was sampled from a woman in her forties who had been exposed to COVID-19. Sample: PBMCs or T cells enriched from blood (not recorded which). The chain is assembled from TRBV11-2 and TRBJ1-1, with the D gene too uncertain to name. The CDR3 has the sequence CASWTLSTEAFF. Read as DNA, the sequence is TGTGCCAGCTGGACTTTGAGCACTGAAGCTTTCTTT.